This T cell receptor (beta chain) was sequenced in a study of beta chain features in type 1 diabetes. Regarding the study as a whole: Shortening that was moderate but significant affected the TCRB CDR3s of Type 1 diabetes patients in all four CD4+ subsets.

J lost 5 bases, V lost 1 base, and 4 bases had no gene match. The CDR3 runs to 14 residues. Germline lookup yields CDR1 SGHRS and CDR2 YFSETQ. This clone was found a few times. Its antigen is as yet unknown. Expressed TCRB transcripts were sequenced because the entire RNA isolate underwent reverse transcription. The table came from immunoSEQ multiplex PCR; TCRdb's copy has only in-frame clones and leaves some out. Of about 120,000 clones in the sample, 15% to 20% were seen once. The receptor's source is a man younger than 45 with type 1 diabetes. The sequenced sample consisted of central memory CD4+ T cells from blood. The chain has TRBV5-1 and TRBJ1-2; 8 nucleotides agree with TRBD1. This chain's CDR3 is CASSLTRQGYGYTF. Here the CDR3 DNA reads TGCGCCAGCAGCTTGACTAGACAGGGGTATGGCTACACCTTC.